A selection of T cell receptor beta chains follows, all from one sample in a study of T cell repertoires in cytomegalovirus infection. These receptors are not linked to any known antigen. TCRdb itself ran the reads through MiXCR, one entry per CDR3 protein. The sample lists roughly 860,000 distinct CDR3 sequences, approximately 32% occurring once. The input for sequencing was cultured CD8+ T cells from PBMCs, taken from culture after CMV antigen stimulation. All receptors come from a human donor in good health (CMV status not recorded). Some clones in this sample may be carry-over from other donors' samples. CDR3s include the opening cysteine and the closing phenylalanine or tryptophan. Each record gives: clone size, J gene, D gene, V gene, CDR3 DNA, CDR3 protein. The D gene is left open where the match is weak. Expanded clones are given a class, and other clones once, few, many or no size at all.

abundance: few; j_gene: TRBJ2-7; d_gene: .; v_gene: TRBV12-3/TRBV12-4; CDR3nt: TGTGCCAGCAATGAGGACGGAAGCTCCTACGAGCAGTACTTC; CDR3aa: CASNEDGSSYEQYF
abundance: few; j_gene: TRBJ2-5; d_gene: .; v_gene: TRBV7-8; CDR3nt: TGTGCCAGCAGCTCGGGGCAATGGGACGAGACCCAGTACTTC; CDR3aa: CASSSGQWDETQYF
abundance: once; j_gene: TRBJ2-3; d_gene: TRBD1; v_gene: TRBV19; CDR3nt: TGTGTCAGTAGTAATCCGGGACAGGAAACAGATACGCAGTATTTT; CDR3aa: CVSSNPGQETDTQYF
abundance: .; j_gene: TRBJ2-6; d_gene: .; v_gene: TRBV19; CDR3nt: TGTGCCAGTAGTACGTTGGAATCTGGGGCCAACGTCCTGACTTTC; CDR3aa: CASSTLESGANVLTF
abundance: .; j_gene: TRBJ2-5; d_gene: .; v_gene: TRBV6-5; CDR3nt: TGTGCCAGCAGTTACGGGGGCCAGGGAACAGAAGAGACCCAGTACTTC; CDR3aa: CASSYGGQGTEETQYF
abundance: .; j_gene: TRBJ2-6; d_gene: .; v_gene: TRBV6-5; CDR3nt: TGTGCCAGCAGTTACTCGGGGCCCTTGGTCCTCTCTGGGGCCAACGTCCTGACTTTC; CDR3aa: CASSYSGPLVLSGANVLTF
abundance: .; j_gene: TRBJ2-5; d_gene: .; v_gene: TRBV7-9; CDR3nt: TGTGCCAGCACCTGGACAGTACAAGAGACCCAGTACTTC; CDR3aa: CASTWTVQETQYF
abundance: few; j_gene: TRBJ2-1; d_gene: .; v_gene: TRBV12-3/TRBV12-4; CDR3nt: TGTGCCAGCAGTTGGGACTTGGAGCAGTTCTTC; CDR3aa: CASSWDLEQFF
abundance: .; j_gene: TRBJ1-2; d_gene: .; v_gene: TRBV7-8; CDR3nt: TGTGCCAGCAGCTTACCCACCGAGGCCCGTGGCTACACCTTC; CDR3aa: CASSLPTEARGYTF
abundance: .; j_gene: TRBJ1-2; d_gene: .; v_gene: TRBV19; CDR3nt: TGTGCCAGTAGTAATGGACAGACCGTAAACTATGGCTACACCTTC; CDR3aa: CASSNGQTVNYGYTF
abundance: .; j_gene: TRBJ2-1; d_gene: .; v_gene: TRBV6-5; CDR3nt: TGTGCCAGCAGTTACTCGTTAAATGAGCAGTTCTTC; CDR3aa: CASSYSLNEQFF
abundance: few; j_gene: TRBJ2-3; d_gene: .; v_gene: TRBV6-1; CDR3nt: TGTGCCACCCCAGGAGTGGATACGCAGTATTTT; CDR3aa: CATPGVDTQYF
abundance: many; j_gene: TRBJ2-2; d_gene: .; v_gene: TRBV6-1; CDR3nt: TGTGCCAGCAGTGATAATCGGGGACGCACCGGGGAGCTGTTTTTT; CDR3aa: CASSDNRGRTGELFF
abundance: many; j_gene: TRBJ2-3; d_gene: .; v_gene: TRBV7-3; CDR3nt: TGTGCCAGCAGCCTAGGACGGCCTGGCACAGATACGCAGTATTTT; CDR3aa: CASSLGRPGTDTQYF